The rows below give T cell receptor beta chains drawn from one sample of a study of T cell responses to AZD1222 COVID-19 vaccine. Produced via immunoSEQ multiplex PCR; TCRdb's table is partial and in-frame only. Found here are more than 110,000 clones, roughly 91% of them singletons; the top ten hold over 7.5%. The sequences come from peripheral blood, collected on day 0 of AZD1222 vaccination. The origin of the receptors is an adult in good health. CDR3s include the opening cysteine and the closing phenylalanine or tryptophan. D genes are given only for firm matches. Only part of the rows carry a size: once, few, many, or a class if the clone is expanded.

v_gene,j_gene,d_gene,abundance,CDR3nt,CDR3aa
TRBV4-1,TRBJ2-2,-,-,TGCGCCAGCAGCCAAGATGCGGGGATACCCGGGGAGCTGTTTTTT,CASSQDAGIPGELFF
TRBV4-3,TRBJ2-2,-,-,TGCGCCAGCAGCCAAGGATACACCGGGGAGCTGTTTTTT,CASSQGYTGELFF
TRBV5-3,TRBJ1-5,-,-,TGTGCCAGAATATGGCAGCCCCAGCATTTT,CARIWQPQHF
TRBV5-5,TRBJ1-1,-,-,TGTGCCAGCAGCTTGCAACGCTACCGGGCTTTCTTT,CASSLQRYRAFF
TRBV2,TRBJ1-1,-,-,TGTGCCAGCAGTAGAACTATCGGGACAACGAACACTGAAGCTTTCTTT,CASSRTIGTTNTEAFF
TRBV11-3,TRBJ1-6,-,-,TGTGCCAGCAGCTCAAGGGTGGGAGTTTCACCCCTCCACTTT,CASSSRVGVSPLHF
TRBV6-4,TRBJ2-2,-,once,TGTGCCAGCAGTCGATCAGGCACCGGGGAGCTGTTTTTT,CASSRSGTGELFF
TRBV7-9,TRBJ1-1,-,-,TGTGCCAGCAGCCAATCGGGTAGGGTGGCGGGCACTGAAGCTTTCTTT,CASSQSGRVAGTEAFF
TRBV11-2,TRBJ1-1,-,once,TGTGCCAGCAGCCTAGGACAGTTCAACACTGAAGCTTTCTTT,CASSLGQFNTEAFF
TRBV4-1,TRBJ1-2,TRBD1,-,TGCGCCAGCAGCCAAGATGCGGACAGGGCGTACTATGGCTACACCTTC,CASSQDADRAYYGYTF
TRBV5-1,TRBJ1-3,TRBD1,-,TGCGCCAGCAGCCCCGGGACAGCCATCGGAAACACCATATATTTT,CASSPGTAIGNTIYF
TRBV29-1,TRBJ1-1,TRBD1,-,TGCAGCGTTGAGGTAGGGGAGGGGGCCACTGAAGCTTTCTTT,CSVEVGEGATEAFF
TRBV5-1,TRBJ1-1,-,-,TGCGCCAGTCACAGGGATGTTTACACTGAAGCTTTCTTT,CASHRDVYTEAFF
TRBV2,TRBJ1-3,TRBD1,-,TGTGCCAGCAGGGAGACAGGGAGTGGGGGAAACACCATATATTTT,CASRETGSGGNTIYF
TRBV12-5,TRBJ2-3,TRBD1,-,TGTGCTAGTGGTTCGGGACAGGGTAACACAGATACGCAGTATTTT,CASGSGQGNTDTQYF
TRBV29-1,TRBJ2-1,TRBD2,-,TGCAGCGTTGATCGGGGGGTCAATGAGCAGTTCTTC,CSVDRGVNEQFF
TRBV5-6,TRBJ2-7,-,-,TGTGCCAGCAGCTTGACAGGGTACGAGCAGTACTTC,CASSLTGYEQYF
TRBV6-1,TRBJ1-1,TRBD1,-,TGTGCCAGCAGTGAACGGGACAGGGTGGCTGCCACTGAAGCTTTCTTT,CASSERDRVAATEAFF
TRBV30,TRBJ2-7,-,-,TGTGCCTGGAGCCCCGGGCCCCTAGGGTCCGAGCAGTACTTC,CAWSPGPLGSEQYF
TRBV6-5,TRBJ2-5,-,-,TGTGCCAGCAACCGGCCGGCAGGGCGCGAGACCCAGTACTTC,CASNRPAGRETQYF
TRBV4-3,TRBJ2-7,-,once,TGCGCCAGCAGCCAGGGGGCGGGGGATTTCTACGAGCAGTACTTC,CASSQGAGDFYEQYF
TRBV27,TRBJ1-4,-,-,TGTGCCAGCAGCCCTAGGGGGGGGCGCGGGACTAATGAAAAACTGTTTTTT,CASSPRGGRGTNEKLFF
TRBV7-8,TRBJ2-7,-,once,TGTGCCAGCAGAGAGGAGGGTGAAGAGCAGTACTTC,CASREEGEEQYF
TRBV4-1,TRBJ2-3,TRBD1,-,TGCGCCAGCAGCCCCCTGACAGGGGAGGGCACAGATACGCAGTATTTT,CASSPLTGEGTDTQYF
TRBV12-3/TRBV12-4,TRBJ2-5,-,-,TGTGCCAGCAGTTTCGTAGAGGAGACCCAGTACTTC,CASSFVEETQYF
TRBV12-3/TRBV12-4,TRBJ2-5,-,-,TGTGCCAGCTCCGATCTAGAGACCCAGTACTTC,CASSDLETQYF
TRBV13,TRBJ2-7,TRBD1,-,TGTGCCAGCAGCCAAAAAACGGAGTGGGACAGGGCCTACGAGCAGTACTTC,CASSQKTEWDRAYEQYF
TRBV5-6,TRBJ1-6,-,-,TGTGCCAGCAGCTTGTATAATTCACCCCTCCACTTT,CASSLYNSPLHF
TRBV18,TRBJ2-7,TRBD1,-,TGTGCCAGCTCACAAGGGACAGGGAGTGTGTACGAGCAGTACTTC,CASSQGTGSVYEQYF
TRBV3-1/TRBV3-2,TRBJ2-7,-,-,TGTGCCAGCAGCCCATGGTACCGGGGGGCCCTCCTCTCCTACGAGCAGTACTTC,CASSPWYRGALLSYEQYF
TRBV7-6,TRBJ1-6,-,-,TGTGCCAGCAGCCCGCATAGCTCCTATAATTCACCCCTCCACTTT,CASSPHSSYNSPLHF
TRBV30,TRBJ2-4,TRBD2,-,TGTGCCTGGAATCCTAGCGGGGGGGCCCAAAACATTCAGTACTTC,CAWNPSGGAQNIQYF
TRBV2,TRBJ1-4,TRBD1,-,TGTGCCAGCAGTGGCGACAGGGGTAATGAAAAACTGTTTTTT,CASSGDRGNEKLFF
TRBV19,TRBJ2-7,-,-,TGTGCCAGTAGTCGGGACTCACTGGTTTACGAGCAGTACTTC,CASSRDSLVYEQYF
TRBV6-5,TRBJ1-4,-,-,TGTGCCAGCAGTTCAGGGCGGTTTGGTGAAAAACTGTTTTTT,CASSSGRFGEKLFF
TRBV30,TRBJ1-1,-,-,TGTGCCTGGGGGGGTGGAGCTGAAGCTTTCTTT,CAWGGGAEAFF
TRBV20-1,TRBJ1-1,-,few,TGCAGTGCTAGCGGGGGGGGCGAAGCTTTCTTT,CSASGGGEAFF
TRBV7-9,TRBJ1-2,TRBD1,-,TGTGCCAGCAGCTCTTGGGGTACTGGGACAGGCTTTGGCTATGGCTACACCTTC,CASSSWGTGTGFGYGYTF
TRBV15,TRBJ2-5,-,-,TGTGCCACCAGCAGAGATTCAGGCGAGACCCAGTACTTC,CATSRDSGETQYF
TRBV5-1,TRBJ1-2,-,-,TGCGCCAGCAGCCCCCAGGGACCGAACTATGGCTACACCTTC,CASSPQGPNYGYTF
TRBV27,TRBJ1-1,-,-,TGTGCCAGCAGTTTTCGGGGGGGAGACACTGAAGCTTTCTTT,CASSFRGGDTEAFF
TRBV12-3/TRBV12-4,TRBJ1-1,-,-,TGTGCCAGCAGTCGACAGACGAACACTGAAGCTTTCTTT,CASSRQTNTEAFF
TRBV6-2/TRBV6-3,TRBJ2-1,-,-,TGTGCCAGCAGTTACCCGGACCCGCAGGAGCAGTTCTTC,CASSYPDPQEQFF
TRBV5-4,TRBJ1-1,-,-,TGTGCCAGCATAGGAGGCACTGAAGCTTTCTTT,CASIGGTEAFF
TRBV18,TRBJ2-1,-,-,TGTGCCAGCTCACCACCTAACTCAGGGAGCTCCTACAATGAGCAGTTCTTC,CASSPPNSGSSYNEQFF
TRBV4-1,TRBJ1-5,-,-,TGCGCCAGCAGCCAAGTAGTCCGGGGGCCGAATCAGCCCCAGCATTTT,CASSQVVRGPNQPQHF
TRBV4-1,TRBJ1-1,-,-,TGCGCCAGCAGCCAAGAGGTGGCAGGGTCCACTGAAGCTTTCTTT,CASSQEVAGSTEAFF
TRBV7-9,TRBJ1-1,TRBD1,-,TGTGCCAGCAGCCCCCGGACAGGGACGAACACTGAAGCTTTCTTT,CASSPRTGTNTEAFF
TRBV5-5,TRBJ1-3,-,-,TGTGCCAGCAGCTTGGGTGGAAACACCATATATTTT,CASSLGGNTIYF